The 17 T cell receptor beta chains given below trace back to one sample, sequenced in a study of OX40 agonist ivuxolimab in advanced cancers. Using immunoSEQ multiplex PCR, the repertoire was profiled, and TCRdb retains in-frame clones only, with some absent. The table records just over 90,000 clones, approximately 92% of them present only once. Sequencing was performed on CD4+ or CD8+ T cells sorted from blood, taken in a trial of the OX40 agonist ivuxolimab. The receptors stem from an adult with an advanced solid tumor such as melanoma, head and neck, liver or kidney cancer.

The chain uses TRBV6-1 and TRBJ2-7, with 10 bases identical to TRBD2. Germline values: CDR1 MNHNS, CDR2 SASEGT. Unmatched junction bases numbered 3, after V lost 4 bases and J lost 3 bases. This CDR3 has 14 amino acids. CDR3 protein: CASSGASGGYEQYF. CDR3 nucleotides: TGTGCCAGCAGTGGGGCTAGCGGGGGCTACGAGCAGTACTTC.

The chain uses TRBV29-1 and TRBJ1-2; weak D call: TRBD1 (5 bases). CDR1 and CDR2 from the germline V gene are SQVTM and ANQGSEA. Trimming cost V 6 bases and J 8 bases, with 16 bases left between them. The CDR3 sequence is 12 residues long. CDR3 amino acids: CSVPGTLGGYTF. The CDR3 nucleotides read TGCAGCGTCCCCGGGACCCTTGGGGGCTACACCTTC. Looking up the rest from reference TRBV29-1 and TRBJ1-2 gives the full variable domain: SAVISQKPSRDICQRGTSLTIQCQVDSQVTMMFWYRQQPGQSLTLIATANQGSEATYESGFVIDKFPISRPNLTFSTLTVSNMSPEDSSIYLCSVPGTLGGYTFGSGTRLTVV.

This clone occurred once. The V call is TRBV6-1, the J call TRBJ2-1; D is perhaps TRBD2 (5 bases). The germline V and J ends were trimmed by 8 bases and 2 bases, with 13 bases remaining between them. The germline V gene encodes CDR1 MNHNS and CDR2 SASEGT. The CDR3 is 14 residues long. The CDR3 region is CASSVAGAYNEQFF. Written as DNA, the CDR3 is TGTGCCAGCTCTGTCGCGGGTGCCTACAATGAGCAGTTCTTC.

V gene TRBV19 combines with J gene TRBJ2-1; 10 bases align to TRBD2. CDR3 size: 14 residues. Trimming took 3 bases from V and 5 from J; bases not matched to a gene: 1. The germline V gene has CDR1 LNHDA and CDR2 SQIVND (reference sequence). For the CDR3, the DNA is TGTGCCAGTAGTATCGGGACTAGCGACAATGAGCAGTTCTTC. Its protein product is CASSIGTSDNEQFF.

V usage is TRBV5-6 and J usage is TRBJ2-2; 7 nucleotides agree with TRBD2. CDR3 size: 15 residues. V lost 3 bases, J lost 4 bases, and 6 bases stayed unmatched. Germline V CDR1 and CDR2: SGHDT, YYEEEE. The CDR3 is CASSSGTTSTGELFF. CDR3 coding DNA: TGTGCCAGCAGCTCCGGGACTACAAGCACCGGGGAGCTGTTTTTT.

V is TRBV29-1 and J is TRBJ2-7, with TRBD2 identical over 8 bases. Per the germline V gene, CDR1 is SQVTM and CDR2 is ANQGSEA. The CDR3 sequence is 15 residues long. V gave up 1 base and J gave up 0 bases; unmatched junction bases: 5. CDR3 sequence reads: CSVEGTSGSSYEQYF. The CDR3 region has the DNA TGCAGCGTTGAAGGTACTAGCGGATCCTCCTACGAGCAGTACTTC.

The chain recombines TRBV10-2 with TRBJ2-2; D remains ambiguous. The germline V and J ends were trimmed by 9 bases and 4 bases, with 9 bases remaining between them. Germline V gives CDR1 WSHSY, CDR2 SAAADI. There are 12 residues in the CDR3. In DNA, the CDR3 is TGCGCCAGTCCAACATCCACCGGGGAGCTGTTTTTT. Protein: CASPTSTGELFF.

The rearrangement links TRBV19 to TRBJ2-7; D is ambiguous. Trimming pared 4 bases from V and 5 bases from J, leaving 9 bases between. Germline CDR1 reads LNHDA; CDR2 reads SQIVND (reference sequence). The CDR3 length is 12 residues. The CDR3: CASSNGFNEQYF. In DNA, the CDR3 is TGTGCCAGTAGTAACGGATTCAACGAGCAGTACTTC.

The chain recombines TRBV9 with TRBJ2-7; possible D gene TRBD2, 6 bases. The CDR3 totals 14 residues. Trimming took 4 bases from V and 6 from J, leaving 17 bases between them. Germline-derived CDR1 and CDR2 are SGDLS and YYNGEE. DNA of the CDR3: TGTGCCAGCAGCCCCGCCGGGCAGGGAGGCGAGCAGTACTTC. Its protein is CASSPAGQGGEQYF.

This chain uses TRBV15 with TRBJ2-2; 7 nucleotides match TRBD2. The V gene's germline CDR1 is LNHNV and CDR2 YYDKDF (reference sequence). The V and J ends lost 0 bases and 6 bases, in that order; junction bases with no gene match: 10. The CDR3 spans 17 residues. CDR3 amino acids: CATSRDRTSVVAGELFF. CDR3 in DNA: TGTGCCACCAGCAGAGATAGAACTAGCGTTGTTGCCGGGGAGCTGTTTTTT.

Concerning this clone: This specimen includes other DNA sequences encoding the same CDR3. The rearrangement uses TRBV28 and TRBJ2-2; tentatively, D is TRBD2 (7 bases). Looked up from germline, CDR1 is MDHEN and CDR2 is SYDVKM. V lost 5 bases and J 6 bases, leaving 10 bases between the germline ends. The length of the CDR3 is 13 residues. In nucleotides, the CDR3 is TGTGCCAGCAGTAGGGGGGGTGCCGGGGAGCTGTTTTTT. Protein sequence: CASSRGGAGELFF.

The chain carries TRBV2 and TRBJ2-7; 10 bases match TRBD2. The CDR3 consists of 13 residues. Germline V gene data show CDR1 as SNHLY and CDR2 as FYNNEI. V trimming: 8 bases; J trimming: 7 bases; junction bases outside the gene matches: 8. In DNA, the CDR3 is TGTGCCAGCGACCTAGCGGGAGCTGAAGAGCAGTACTTC. Translating gives CASDLAGAEEQYF.

With respect to this clone: At one boundary the junction diverges from the germline segment, which might be a read error. This chain uses TRBV5-8 with TRBJ1-2; 8 bases agree with TRBD1. Germline V gene lookup returns CDR1 SGHTS and CDR2 YDEGEE. The CDR3 consists of 14 residues. The CDR3 DNA reads TGTGCCAGCAGCCCCCGCTCGGACAGGGCCCAGGGTGCCTTC. Residues: CASSPRSDRAQGAF.

The chain joins TRBV4-3 to TRBJ1-2; tentative D call: TRBD1 (6 bases). The V gene lost 2 bases and the J gene lost 6 bases, with 16 bases spanning the gap. There are 15 residues in the CDR3. The germline CDR1 and CDR2 sequences are LGHNA and YSLEER. In DNA form, the CDR3 reads TGCGCCAGCAGCCAATACTCAGGGGCGGGAAATGGCTACACCTTC. Translation gives CASSQYSGAGNGYTF.

The chain couples TRBV11-2 to TRBJ2-7; TRBD2 matches 8 bases. The CDR3 is made up of 15 amino acids. Germline assignment: CDR1 SGHAT and CDR2 FQNNGV. The J segment lost 2 bases and the V segment lost 1 base, leaving 4 bases of the junction unmatched. As DNA, the CDR3 is TGTGCCAGCAGCTTAGGGGCGGGGGGCCCCTACGAGCAGTACTTC. Encoded protein: CASSLGAGGPYEQYF. The complete variable domain, with remaining parts taken from reference TRBV11-2 and TRBJ2-7, reads EAGVAQSPRYKIIEKRQSVAFWCNPISGHATLYWYQQILGQGPKLLIQFQNNGVVDDSQLPKDRFSAERLKGVDSTLKIQPAKLEDSAVYLCASSLGAGGPYEQYFGPGTRLTVT.

J is TRBJ2-1 and V is TRBV6-5; the D gene is possibly TRBD1 (6 bases). The CDR3 covers 16 residues. The V gene lost 2 bases and the J gene lost 2 bases, with 13 bases spanning the gap. CDR1 MNHEY and CDR2 SVGAGI come from the germline V gene. The CDR3 DNA is TGTGCCAGCAGTTACACCGAGGGGGACCCCTACAATGAGCAGTTCTTC. Translation: CASSYTEGDPYNEQFF.

The chain links TRBV29-1 to TRBJ2-7; TRBD2 matches 14 bases. The junction had 3 bases not matched to a gene; V was cut back by 4 bases and J by 1 base. CDR3 length: 15 residues. Germline V gene lookup returns CDR1 SQVTM and CDR2 ANQGSEA. The CDR3 nucleotides read TGCAGCGTTGCGGGGACTAGCGGGGGATCCTACGAGCAGTACTTC. This encodes CSVAGTSGGSYEQYF.